The 31 T cell receptor beta chains listed next were all sequenced from one sample in a study of T cells in Graves' hyperthyroidism and ophthalmopathy. The investigators amplified TCR beta CDR3 regions from RNA transcripts. A set of HTBI primers served as the primers for a first-round RT-PCR of the TCR CDR3. TCRdb re-called the multiplex PCR reads with MiXCR, one entry per CDR3 protein. Of some 600,000 distinct CDR3 sequences in the sample, approximately 13% are singletons; the top ten hold 5.8%. Material: blood. The receptors were gathered from a woman aged 25-40 years with Graves' hyperthyroidism that later progressed to Graves' ophthalmopathy.

The chain links TRBV12-3 or TRBV12-4 to TRBJ1-2; 7 positions match TRBD1. The CDR3 contains 13 residues. V lost 6 bases, J lost 4 bases, and 5 bases stayed unmatched. CDR3 residues: CASRLQGTYGYTF. CDR3 DNA: TGTGCCAGCAGATTACAGGGGACCTATGGCTACACCTTC.

This clonotype came up once. A much larger clonotype is one base distant, so this may be a read error. This chain joins TRBV5-1 and TRBJ2-1, with D perhaps being TRBD1 or TRBD2 (5 bases each). Germline values: CDR1 SGHRS, CDR2 YFSETQ. Trimming took off 7 bases at V and 7 bases at J, with 15 bases between the two ends. The CDR3 spans 13 residues. CDR3 region: CASGGRVRNEQFF. Here the CDR3 DNA reads TGCGCCAGCGGGGGAAGGGTCAGGAATGAGCAGTTCTTC.

This clonotype was counted ten times or more. V usage is TRBV20-1 and J usage is TRBJ1-1; TRBD1 might be the D (6 bases). Per germline, CDR1 DFQATT and CDR2 SNEGSKA (reference sequence). This CDR3 is built from 15 residues. The V and J ends lost 6 bases and 4 bases respectively, with 21 bases between them. In DNA form, the CDR3 reads TGCAGTGCCCCCAATCGAGGGGGGGTGGGCACTGAAGCTTTCTTT. Translating gives CSAPNRGGVGTEAFF.

This clonotype was found many times. The rearrangement links TRBV2 to TRBJ2-5; the match to TRBD2 covers 8 bases. From germline, CDR1 is SNHLY and CDR2 FYNNEI. CDR3 length: 13 residues. V lost 11 bases to trimming and J lost 3 bases; unmatched junction nucleotides: 8. CDR3 nucleotide sequence: TGTGCCGTACGGGGGGGGGGGGAAGAGACCCAGTACTTC. It is translated as CAVRGGGEETQYF.

The V gene is TRBV3-1, the J gene TRBJ1-2; 7 bases agree with TRBD1. The CDR3 runs 16 residues. V lost 4 bases, J lost 4 bases, and 12 bases stayed unmatched. CDR1 and CDR2 (germline): LGHDT, YNNKEL (reference sequence). CDR3 nucleotide sequence: TGTGCCAGCAGCCGACCGTTGAGCGGGGACAGCTATGGCTACACCTTC. Translation: CASSRPLSGDSYGYTF.

There are many counts of this clonotype. The gene calls are TRBV29-1 and TRBJ2-7; TRBD1 or TRBD2 may be the D gene (5 bases each). This CDR3 region has 12 residues. Germline CDR1 reads SQVTM; CDR2 reads ANQGSEA. V was shortened by 8 bases and J by 7 bases, with 18 bases between the two germline ends. CDR3 sequence reads: CSIARDLGEQYF. The CDR3 DNA is TGCAGCATTGCCCGGGACCTGGGGGAGCAGTACTTC.

This clonotype was seen ten or more times. This chain uses TRBV20-1 with TRBJ1-2; 7 bases map to TRBD1. Unmatched junction bases numbered 10, after V lost 4 bases and J lost 5 bases. The CDR3 has 14 residues. Germline CDR1 DFQATT, CDR2 SNEGSKA (reference sequence). This CDR3 is CSATGGDDPYGYTF. The CDR3 DNA sequence: TGCAGTGCTACAGGGGGAGACGACCCTTATGGCTACACCTTC.

Only a few counts were recorded for this clonotype. A junction end diverges from the germline sequence, so it may reflect a read error. The chain is built from TRBV5-1 and TRBJ2-7, with no clear D. This CDR3 spans 12 amino acids. Per germline, CDR1 SGHRS and CDR2 YFSETQ. The CDR3 DNA follows: TGTGCCAGCAATAAGAGGTACTACGAGCAGTACTTC. It specifies CASNKRYYEQYF.

A remark on this clonotype: A much larger clone sits a single nucleotide away, making a read error possible. The chain recombines TRBV20-1 with TRBJ1-3; TRBD1 might be the D (5 bases). This CDR3 comprises 13 residues. Trimming cost V 5 bases and J 2 bases, with 10 bases left between them. Germline V gene lookup returns CDR1 DFQATT and CDR2 SNEGSKA (reference sequence). The CDR3 sequence is CSADKGTGNTIYF. CDR3 nucleotides: TGCAGTGCTGACAAGGGGACTGGAAACACCATATATTTT.

This clonotype was counted at least ten times. V usage is TRBV28 and J usage is TRBJ2-1; no clear D gene. Trimming removed 6 bases at V and 8 bases at J, with 11 bases between. The CDR3 has 12 residues. Germline lookup yields CDR1 MDHEN and CDR2 SYDVKM. The CDR3 region has the DNA TGTGCCAGCAGACCCGGGCCCCATGAGCAGTTCTTC. Protein: CASRPGPHEQFF.

This clonotype came up a few times. A much larger clone is a single base away; this may be a read error. This rearrangement joins TRBV12-3 or TRBV12-4 to TRBJ1-6; D is ambiguous. CDR3 length: 12 amino acids. The CDR3 here is CASRPAGSPFHF. The DNA of the CDR3 is TGTGCCAGCAGGCCGGCGGGTTCACCCTTCCACTTT.

This clonotype was detected a few times. The chain carries TRBV5-1 and TRBJ1-2; 7 bases are shared with TRBD1. Per germline, CDR1 SGHRS and CDR2 YFSETQ. J was trimmed by 7 bases and V by 4 bases; bases with no gene match: 7. The length of the CDR3 is 13 residues. The CDR3 is CASSPGQLLGYTF. CDR3 nucleotide sequence: TGCGCCAGCAGCCCGGGACAGCTTCTTGGCTACACCTTC. The complete variable domain, with remaining parts taken from reference TRBV5-1 and TRBJ1-2, reads KAGVTQTPRYLIKTRGQQVTLSCSPISGHRSVSWYQQTPGQGLQFLFEYFSETQRNKGNFPGRFSGRQFSNSRSEMNVSTLELGDSALYLCASSPGQLLGYTFGSGTRLTVV.

The rearrangement joins TRBV20-1 to TRBJ2-7; D remains ambiguous. The germline gives CDR1 DFQATT, CDR2 SNEGSKA (reference sequence). V was clipped by 5 bases and J by 2 bases, with 7 bases between them. CDR3 length: 11 residues. CDR3 nucleotide sequence: TGCAGTGCTGGGGTGACCTACGAGCAGTACTTC. Protein sequence: CSAGVTYEQYF.

This clonotype was found a few times. This chain uses TRBV10-3 with TRBJ2-1; TRBD2 matches at 10 bases. J was trimmed by 5 bases and V by 8 bases; bases with no gene match: 6. The CDR3 length is 14 residues. The germline V gene has CDR1 ENHRY and CDR2 SYGVKD. The CDR3, as DNA: TGTGCCATCCGAACGGGACTAGCGAACAATGAGCAGTTCTTC. As protein: CAIRTGLANNEQFF.

Worth noting for this clonotype: One end of the junction varies from germline; a read error may be responsible. This chain links TRBV11-2 with TRBJ1-2; D not resolved. The CDR3 is made up of 12 amino acids. Germline values: CDR1 SGHAT, CDR2 FQNNGV. The CDR3 region has the DNA TGTACCAGCAGCTTAGAAGGGAACGGCTACACCTTC. The encoded protein is CTSSLEGNGYTF.

The chain employs TRBV11-2 and TRBJ1-2; TRBD1 agrees at 9 bases. Germline CDR1 reads SGHAT; CDR2 reads FQNNGV. This CDR3 is built from 14 residues. With V trimmed by 2 bases and J by 6 bases, 4 bases remained unmatched. CDR3 region: CASSLRDRENGYTF. The CDR3 DNA is TGTGCCAGCAGCTTAAGGGACAGGGAGAATGGCTACACCTTC.

This clonotype was picked up many times. The chain employs TRBV12-3 or TRBV12-4 and TRBJ1-5; D gene ambiguous. CDR3 length: 12 residues. Trimming took off 4 bases at V and 4 bases at J, with 5 bases between the two ends. In nucleotides, the CDR3 is TGTGCCAGCAGTTGGAGAAATCAGCCCCAGCATTTT. Translation: CASSWRNQPQHF.

There are many counts of this clonotype. This sequence joins TRBV5-1 and TRBJ2-3; D is perhaps TRBD2 (6 bases). Deletions cut 7 bases from V and 4 bases from J, with 19 bases between. Germline V gives CDR1 SGHRS, CDR2 YFSETQ. CDR3 length equals 15 residues. CDR3 bases: TGCGCCAGCGCCCCGGGACTCAAATCCCCAGATACGCAGTATTTT. Residues: CASAPGLKSPDTQYF. The full variable domain, completed using reference TRBV5-1 and TRBJ2-3, is KAGVTQTPRYLIKTRGQQVTLSCSPISGHRSVSWYQQTPGQGLQFLFEYFSETQRNKGNFPGRFSGRQFSNSRSEMNVSTLELGDSALYLCASAPGLKSPDTQYFGPGTRLTVL.

V is TRBV20-1 and J is TRBJ2-1; TRBD2 agrees at 9 bases. CDR3 size: 14 residues. The germline V gene encodes CDR1 DFQATT and CDR2 SNEGSKA (reference sequence). Germline trimming cut 4 bases from V and 3 bases from J; bases unmatched to any gene: 4. CDR3 loop: CSATGTSFYNEQFF. The CDR3 DNA reads as TGCAGTGCTACCGGGACTAGCTTCTACAATGAGCAGTTCTTC.

V is TRBV5-4 and J is TRBJ2-1; 9 bases are a match to TRBD1. This CDR3 comprises 16 residues. The junction had 12 bases not matched to a gene; V was cut back by 2 bases and J by 9 bases. Per the germline V gene, CDR1 is SGHNT and CDR2 is YYREEE (reference sequence). CDR3 sequence: CASSFLPDRGLSEQFF. CDR3 DNA: TGTGCCAGCAGCTTTTTGCCGGACAGGGGTCTTAGTGAGCAGTTCTTC.

This clonotype occurred many times. The rearrangement joins TRBV18 to TRBJ2-3; D is tentatively TRBD1 or TRBD2 (5 bases each). V was pared by 0 bases and J by 6 bases, with 16 bases between. This CDR3 contains 16 residues. The germline CDR1 and CDR2 sequences are KGHSH and LQKENI. The CDR3 protein is CASSPPSGHPRDTQYF. The CDR3 DNA is TGTGCCAGCTCACCACCCTCGGGGCACCCTCGGGATACGCAGTATTTT.

This clonotype has at least ten counts. The chain links TRBV7-9 to TRBJ1-2; 9 positions match TRBD1. The CDR3 has 14 residues. CDR1 is SEHNR and CDR2 is FQNEAQ in the germline V gene (reference sequence). With V trimmed by 3 bases and J by 5 bases, 4 bases remained unmatched. The CDR3 sequence: CASSFWGQGYGYTF. For the CDR3, the DNA is TGTGCCAGCAGCTTTTGGGGACAGGGTTATGGCTACACCTTC.

This clonotype appeared many times. V and J are TRBV2 and TRBJ1-2; TRBD1 matches 11 bases. Germline trimming cut 4 bases from V and 7 bases from J; bases unmatched to any gene: 2. Looked up from germline, CDR1 is SNHLY and CDR2 is FYNNEI. The CDR3 loop spans 13 amino acids. CDR3 residues: CASSGTGGGGYTF. In nucleotides, the CDR3 is TGTGCCAGCAGTGGGACAGGGGGCGGTGGCTACACCTTC.

This sequence joins TRBV19 and TRBJ2-1, with TRBD1 matching over 11 bases. The ends lost 7 bases at V and 1 base at J; junction bases unmatched: 6. This CDR3 contains 16 residues. Per germline, CDR1 LNHDA and CDR2 SQIVND (reference sequence). The CDR3 nucleotides are TGTGCCAGTACCGGCGGACAGGGGGCGTCCTACAATGAGCAGTTCTTC. Protein: CASTGGQGASYNEQFF.

The chain links TRBV27 to TRBJ1-4; D is unresolved. V lost 8 bases and J lost 8, with 9 bases in between. Germline-derived CDR1 and CDR2 are MNHEY and SMNVEV (reference sequence). The CDR3 spans 11 residues. The CDR3 protein is CASRATEKLFF. The CDR3 DNA reads TGTGCCAGCCGGGCCACAGAAAAACTGTTTTTT.

This clonotype was observed many times. The chain couples TRBV27 to TRBJ2-2; D is perhaps TRBD2 (6 bases). Between the trimmed V and J ends, which lost 2 bases and 5 bases, there was a span of 12 bases. In germline, CDR1 is MNHEY, CDR2 SMNVEV (reference sequence). The CDR3 runs to 15 residues. DNA of the CDR3: TGTGCCAGCAGTTTAGGCAGCGGGTGGACCGGGGAGCTGTTTTTT. Translating gives CASSLGSGWTGELFF.

This clonotype was recorded many times. The gene calls are TRBV9 and TRBJ2-1; TRBD2 agrees at 9 bases. After removal of 3 bases from V and 6 bases from J, the junction contained 10 bases not matched to a gene. The CDR3 runs 16 residues. The germline gives CDR1 SGDLS, CDR2 YYNGEE. CDR3 protein: CASSAPLAGSPNEQFF. CDR3 DNA: TGTGCCAGCAGCGCCCCTCTAGCGGGATCCCCCAATGAGCAGTTCTTC. Combining the CDR3 with reference TRBV9 and TRBJ2-1 gives the whole variable domain DSGVTQTPKHLITATGQRVTLRCSPRSGDLSVYWYQQSLDQGLQFLIQYYNGEERAKGNILERFSAQQFPDLHSELNLSSLELGDSALYFCASSAPLAGSPNEQFFGPGTRLTVL.

The chain carries TRBV29-1 and TRBJ1-2, with 9 nucleotides matching TRBD1. V shed 5 bases and J 8 bases; nucleotides not matched to a gene: 9. Per the germline V gene, CDR1 is SQVTM and CDR2 is ANQGSEA. The CDR3 contains 13 residues. CDR3 sequence (DNA): TGCAGCGTTAGCCGGGACAGGGATGGCGGCTACACCTTC. This gives the protein CSVSRDRDGGYTF.

This clonotype appeared a few times. The rearrangement uses TRBV19 and TRBJ2-7; a weak D match, TRBD2 (5 bases). From germline, CDR1 is LNHDA and CDR2 SQIVND (reference sequence). The CDR3 sequence is 14 residues long. The V gene lost 3 bases and the J gene lost 3 bases, with 12 bases spanning the gap. CDR3 bases: TGTGCCAGTAGTATTATAGCGACCAACTACGAGCAGTACTTC. Its translation: CASSIIATNYEQYF.

This clonotype appeared a few times. V gene TRBV10-3 combines with J gene TRBJ2-3; D might be TRBD2 (7 bases). Trimming took off 4 bases at V and 2 bases at J, with 16 bases between the two ends. The CDR3 consists of 16 residues. The V gene's germline CDR1 is ENHRY and CDR2 SYGVKD. The CDR3 coding sequence is TGTGCCATCAGTGGGGGAGGGGGGCTTCCCACAGATACGCAGTATTTT. Its translation: CAISGGGGLPTDTQYF.

In regard to this clonotype: A junction boundary mismatches the germline segment, possibly from a read error. The chain uses TRBV6-5 and TRBJ2-7; 9 bases fit TRBD2. The CDR3 totals 16 residues. Germline CDR1 reads MNHEY; CDR2 reads SVGAGI. In nucleotides, the CDR3 is TGTGCCAGCAGATACTCGAGCGCTAGCGGGAACTACGAGCAGTACTTC. Its translation: CASRYSSASGNYEQYF.